What follows describes a single T cell receptor (beta chain). The CDR3 loop spans 17 amino acids. Unmatched junction bases numbered 11, after V lost 5 bases and J lost 5 bases. CDR1 is LNHDA and CDR2 is SQIVND in the germline V gene (reference sequence). The data originate from a study of cytomegalovirus exposure and HLA in healthy donors. The overall study: A subsequent analysis stated that the 110 or so validation repertoires were run on the same platform as the 600 to 750 first-cohort repertoires.

Produced via immunoSEQ multiplex PCR; TCRdb's table is partial and in-frame only. The repertoire has under 400,000 clones, 88% of them found once; the top ten carry approximately 0.96%. V usage is TRBV19 and J usage is TRBJ2-2, with 10 bases aligning to TRBD1. The sequence was collected from a man aged 30 to 45 in good health and CMV-seronegative. The sequenced sample consisted of PBMCs. In DNA, the CDR3 is TGTGCCAGTAGTGCAAGTACCGGGACAGGGGATACCGGGGAGCTGTTTTTT. Its protein is CASSASTGTGDTGELFF.